The T cell receptor beta chain described here comes from a study of T cell clonality in common variable immunodeficiency. Broader study findings: Common variable immunodeficiency TCR beta sequences reportedly had fewer deletions and N-nucleotide insertions. CVID subjects had higher TCRbeta clonality than healthy controls, most marked in about a third.

Assay: immunoSEQ multiplex PCR; the TCRdb copy retains only in-frame clones and omits some. The repertoire yields 25,000 to 35,000 clones, none seen only once; the top ten contain less than 3.5%. Aged about 8 to 64 years, CVID subjects averaged about 38 years old. CVID subjects had received replacement immunoglobulin for at least one year. No CVID subject was ill or on immunomodulatory drugs when sampled. The CDR3 consists of 14 residues. Germline values: CDR1 SQVTM, CDR2 ANQGSEA. With 4 bases clipped from V and 4 bases from J, the junction kept 9 bases outside the gene matches. This clone was observed many times. The antigen remains unidentified. The read falls 3 residues short of the CDR3 end, and the missing part is taken from the germline J gene.

The rearrangement links TRBV29-1 to TRBJ2-7; TRBD1 matches 8 bases. This TCR came from a human donor with common variable immunodeficiency. Material: peripheral blood mononuclear cells. Here the CDR3 reads CSVVPGQALYEQYF. The sequenced CDR3 bases are TGCAGCGTTGTTCCGGGACAGGCGCTATACGAG.